The entry that follows covers one TCR beta chain sequence. The clone's antigen remains unknown. Base-call qualities are not available, and no considerably larger clone is one nucleotide away. All donors were healthy Caucasians. The researchers also sequenced three unrelated adults who were not twins: a male aged 18 to 29, a male aged 50 to 59, and a female aged 50 to 59. Miltenyi CD45RO+ enrichment and human naive T-cell isolation kits were used to isolate memory (CD45RO+) and naive T cells from PBMC. The sample originates from a study of identical twins (dated by TCRdb to 2016 to 2018). Describing the broader study: TCR alpha and beta repertoires from monozygotic twins, unrelated adults of various ages and cord blood were deep-sequenced to test whether fetal clonotypes persist. To rule out contamination, replicate twin experiments were performed at different times with different library preparation protocols.

From the germline V gene (reference sequence), CDR1 is SEHNR and CDR2 is FQNEAQ. From its cysteine to its phenylalanine, the CDR3 spans 13 amino acids. Of all the DNA, just the CDR3 is kept, 39 bases in frame from base 1. At the junction V is shortened by 5 bases and J by 4 bases; bases outside the gene matches: 1. Libraries were constructed by 5' RACE. The instrument was an Illumina HiSeq 2000. A universal primer binding site was introduced by template switching, and a unique molecular identifier was present in the final cDNA, enabling accurate counting of TCR cDNA molecules. Specific primers in the conserved constant-segment region were used to synthesize first-strand cDNA for the TCR alpha and beta chains. To control for contamination, each cDNA library was double barcoded with a SMART-Mk sample barcode plus Illumina barcodes. TruSeq adapter sequences, together with Illumina sample barcodes, were added in two successive PCR steps. The TCR alpha and beta cDNA libraries were sequenced on the Illumina HiSeq platform using custom primers. From the authors' description of their analysis: Raw reads were processed with MiGEC to extract unique molecular identifiers, and MiXCR was used to determine CDR3 positions. Recombination models were inferred per individual with the repgenHMM and IGoR tools using an EM algorithm. Shared clonotypes were analyzed with the tcR package in R, and sharing was normalized by the product of cloneset sizes. To study raw recombination free of thymic and clonal selection effects, out-of-frame nonproductive sequences were analyzed. TCRdb reworked the public reads: Q25 trimming with fastp, MiXCR clone assembly, productive beta chains retained. Merged by CDR3 protein, the rows form single entries marked with the most common genes and DNA. TCRdb, not the original authors, processed these V and J calls. The sample table records a few hundred thousand distinct CDR3 sequences; around 18% of these occur just once. About 12% of the sample is held by the ten biggest clonotypes.

Findings and caveats that apply to the study as a whole: In beta out-of-frame sequences, excess twin sharing was weaker, because having fewer shared sequences lowered the signal-to-noise ratio. Because the same donors could not be followed over many years, the conclusions depended on cross-sectional statistical analysis. In monozygotic twins, out-of-frame TCR alpha sharing was systematically underestimated by recombination models, although the models agreed with sharing between unrelated individuals. Invariant T cells such as MAIT and iNKT could partly confound zero-insertion analyses, although diverse VJ usage argued against such confounding for most clonotypes. Out-of-frame TCR alpha sequences shared between twins showed an excess of low generation-probability sequences compared with coincidental sharing between unrelated individuals. Abundant cord blood beta clonotypes carried fewer insertions; young adult naive repertoires showed a weaker similar trend, while memory repertoires showed none.

The rearrangement joined TRBV7-9 to TRBJ2-5, with TRBD2 matching 10 junction bases. The receptor's source is a man aged 45-65 years in good health. Sequenced material: naive T cells sorted from blood. The cell subset or site label here, explained by the study, means: cells isolated with a human naive T-cell isolation kit. The CDR3 protein is CASSRLAGETQYF. DNA sequence: TGTGCCAGCAGCAGACTAGCGGGAGAGACCCAGTACTTC.